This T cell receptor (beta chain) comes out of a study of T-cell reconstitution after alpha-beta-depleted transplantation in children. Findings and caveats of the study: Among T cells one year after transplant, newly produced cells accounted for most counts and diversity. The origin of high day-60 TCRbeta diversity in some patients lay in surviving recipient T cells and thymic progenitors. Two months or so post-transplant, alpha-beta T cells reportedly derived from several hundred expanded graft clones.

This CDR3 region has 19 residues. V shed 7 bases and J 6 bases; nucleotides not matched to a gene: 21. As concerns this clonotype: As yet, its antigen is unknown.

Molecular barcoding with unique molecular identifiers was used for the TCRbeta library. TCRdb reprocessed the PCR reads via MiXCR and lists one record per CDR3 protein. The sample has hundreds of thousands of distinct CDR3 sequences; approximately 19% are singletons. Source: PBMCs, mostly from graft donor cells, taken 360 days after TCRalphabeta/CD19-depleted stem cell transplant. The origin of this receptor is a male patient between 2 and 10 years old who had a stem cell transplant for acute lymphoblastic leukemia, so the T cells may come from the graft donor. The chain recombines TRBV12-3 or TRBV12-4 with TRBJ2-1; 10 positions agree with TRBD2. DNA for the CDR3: TGTGCCAGCACCAAGGGGCCTAGCGGGGGCCTACGGCCCGGCAATGAGCAGTTCTTC. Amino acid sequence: CASTKGPSGGLRPGNEQFF.